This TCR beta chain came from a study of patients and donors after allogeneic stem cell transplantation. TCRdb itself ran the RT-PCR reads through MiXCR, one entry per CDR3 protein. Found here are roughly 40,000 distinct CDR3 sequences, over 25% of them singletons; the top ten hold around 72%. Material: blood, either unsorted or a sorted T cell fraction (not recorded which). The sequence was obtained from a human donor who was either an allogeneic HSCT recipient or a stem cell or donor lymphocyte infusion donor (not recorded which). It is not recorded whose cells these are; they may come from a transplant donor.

The CDR3 DNA reads TGTGCCAGCAGTTTGGGCAGAACCTATGGCTACACCTTC. This translates into CASSLGRTYGYTF. The V call is TRBV12-3 or TRBV12-4, the J call TRBJ1-2; D remains ambiguous. Trimming removed 3 bases at V and 4 bases at J, with 9 bases between. This CDR3 spans 13 amino acids.